The 15 T cell receptor beta chains in this list originate from one sample, sequenced in a study of T cell repertoires in cytomegalovirus infection. TCRdb fed the reads into MiXCR, producing one record per CDR3 protein. The sample has some 180,000 distinct CDR3 sequences; roughly 9.8% are singletons. The sequenced material came from PBMCs. The receptors derive from a human donor in good health (CMV status not recorded). Some clones in this sample may be carry-over from other donors' samples.

This clonotype has more than one count but fewer than ten. This chain connects TRBV18 to TRBJ1-1, with D unresolved. The germline CDR1 and CDR2 sequences are KGHSH and LQKENI. This CDR3 is 14 amino acids long. Trimming took 3 bases from V and 1 from J, leaving 9 bases between them. CDR3 residues: CASSPIRGNTEAFF. CDR3 coding DNA: TGTGCCAGCTCACCTATTCGGGGGAACACTGAAGCTTTCTTT.

The genes are TRBV20-1 and TRBJ1-5; 9 bases align to TRBD1. The V and J ends lost 3 bases and 3 bases, in that order; junction bases with no gene match: 3. The germline gives CDR1 DFQATT, CDR2 SNEGSKA (reference sequence). The CDR3 extends over 14 amino acids. CDR3 in amino acids: CSASRDRDNQPQHF. The CDR3 bases are TGCAGTGCTAGTCGGGACAGGGACAATCAGCCCCAGCATTTT.

This clonotype was seen a handful of times. V is TRBV10-3 and J is TRBJ1-5; D gene unclear. The CDR3 contains 16 residues. Germline CDR1 ENHRY, CDR2 SYGVKD. Deletions cut 6 bases from V and 0 bases from J, with 15 bases between. The CDR3 sequence is CAISERGDNSNQPQHF. The CDR3 DNA sequence: TGTGCCATCAGCGAACGCGGGGATAATAGCAATCAGCCCCAGCATTTT.

This clonotype showed up many times. The CDR3 spells CASSLGGDLYGYTF. CDR3 in DNA: TGTGCCAGCAGTCTCGGTGGGGACCTCTATGGCTACACCTTC. The chain is built from TRBV28 and TRBJ1-2, with D maybe TRBD1 (5 bases). The CDR3 is 14 residues long. Per germline, CDR1 MDHEN and CDR2 SYDVKM. Trimming cost V 5 bases and J 4 bases, with 14 bases left between them.

This rearrangement joins TRBV2 to TRBJ2-6; D gene unclear. The germline V gene encodes CDR1 SNHLY and CDR2 FYNNEI. The CDR3 consists of 17 residues. With 7 bases removed from V and 0 bases from J, the gap between germline ends came to 16 bases. The CDR3 region is CASNMGPVFSGANVLTF. The CDR3 DNA reads TGTGCCAGCAATATGGGCCCCGTTTTCTCTGGGGCCAACGTCCTGACTTTC.

This clonotype showed up many times. V is TRBV7-9 and J is TRBJ2-7, with 9 bases lining up with TRBD2. CDR3 length: 16 residues. CDR1 is SEHNR, CDR2 FQNEAQ, per germline (reference sequence). Losses at the gene ends were 2 bases for V and 4 bases for J; bases not matched to a gene: 9. For the CDR3, the DNA is TGTGCCAGCAGCTTATCAGGCGGGAGGGGCCCGTACGAGCAGTACTTC. Translation: CASSLSGGRGPYEQYF.

This clonotype was seen a few times. V gene TRBV14 combines with J gene TRBJ1-1, with D unresolved. Trimming left V 3 bases short and J 4 bases short, with 18 bases between. CDR1 is SGHDN, CDR2 FVKESK, per germline. The CDR3 sequence is 16 residues long. CDR3 coding DNA: TGTGCCAGCAGCCAGACCCCGGAGGGCCTAGGCACTGAAGCTTTCTTT. Translating gives CASSQTPEGLGTEAFF.

This clonotype was detected ten times or more. The rearrangement links TRBV7-6 to TRBJ1-4; D is undetermined. Per germline, CDR1 SGHVS and CDR2 FNYEAQ. Trimming cost V 5 bases and J 0 bases, with 4 bases left between them. This CDR3 is built from 13 residues. This chain's CDR3 is CASSRATNEKLFF. The CDR3 DNA reads TGTGCCAGCAGCCGGGCAACTAATGAAAAACTGTTTTTT. Variable domain in full (rest from reference TRBV7-6 and TRBJ1-4): GAGVSQSPRYKVTKRGQDVALRCDPISGHVSLYWYRQALGQGPEFLTYFNYEAQQDKSGLPNDRFSAERPEGSISTLTIQRTEQRDSAMYRCASSRATNEKLFFGSGTQLSVL.

This clonotype was counted a few times. The genes are TRBV20-1 and TRBJ2-7; TRBD1 is a possible D gene (6 bases). Germline V lookup: CDR1 DFQATT, CDR2 SNEGSKA (reference sequence). Deletions cut 2 bases from V and 2 bases from J, with 19 bases between. The CDR3 is made up of 16 amino acids. CDR3 bases: TGCAGTGCTAGATCTCGAACCGGGACACCTACCTACGAGCAGTACTTC. Amino acid sequence: CSARSRTGTPTYEQYF.

This clonotype was counted only a few times. The V call is TRBV2, the J call TRBJ1-5; D perhaps matches TRBD1 (6 bases). The CDR3 totals 13 residues. Looked up from germline, CDR1 is SNHLY and CDR2 is FYNNEI. V lost 8 bases and J lost 5, with 13 bases in between. For the CDR3, the DNA is TGTGCCAGCGTAGGACAGCAGGATCAGCCCCAGCATTTT. This gives the protein CASVGQQDQPQHF.

This clonotype was seen at least ten times. Written as DNA, the CDR3 is TGTGCCAGCAGCCTCAGGGGGCGCTTAGACACAGATACGCAGTATTTT. Translating gives CASSLRGRLDTDTQYF. The rearrangement links TRBV7-2 to TRBJ2-3, with 8 bases fitting TRBD1. Germline CDR1 reads SGHTA; CDR2 reads FQGNSA. CDR3 length: 16 residues. J was trimmed by 2 bases and V by 5 bases; bases with no gene match: 9.

This clonotype was counted many times. The chain links TRBV7-9 to TRBJ2-5; a possible D gene is TRBD2 (6 bases). This CDR3 is 14 amino acids long. Germline CDR1 reads SEHNR; CDR2 reads FQNEAQ (reference sequence). Trimming cost V 7 bases and J 3 bases, with 15 bases left between them. The CDR3 loop is CASIPGGVKETQYF. CDR3 in DNA: TGTGCCAGCATCCCGGGCGGGGTGAAAGAGACCCAGTACTTC. The complete variable domain, with remaining parts taken from reference TRBV7-9 and TRBJ2-5, reads DTGVSQNPRHKITKRGQNVTFRCDPISEHNRLYWYRQTLGQGPEFLTYFQNEAQLEKSRLLSDRFSAERPKGSFSTLEIQRTEQGDSAMYLCASIPGGVKETQYFGPGTRLLVL.

This chain links TRBV10-3 with TRBJ2-7; no definite D call. The germline CDR1 and CDR2 sequences are ENHRY and SYGVKD. V lost 6 bases and J lost 2, with 14 bases in between. The CDR3 extends over 14 amino acids. For the CDR3, the DNA is TGTGCCATCAGCCTGGTAGACTCAACCTACGAGCAGTACTTC. Its protein is CAISLVDSTYEQYF.

This clonotype was seen repeatedly, ten times or more. The V gene is TRBV7-2, the J gene TRBJ1-1; possibly TRBD1 for D (5 bases). V shed 0 bases and J shed 0 bases, with 17 bases lying between them. This CDR3 has 18 amino acids. Germline CDR1 is SGHTA and CDR2 is FQGNSA. Written as DNA, the CDR3 is TGTGCCAGCAGCTTAGCTGGCCAGGGAGGGGTCATGAACACTGAAGCTTTCTTT. Translated, it gives CASSLAGQGGVMNTEAFF.

This clonotype came up many times. The chain combines TRBV28 with TRBJ1-1, with 10 bases identical to TRBD1. V dropped 5 bases and J dropped 1; count of bases not matched to a gene: 7. The CDR3 runs to 16 residues. Germline-derived CDR1 and CDR2 are MDHEN and SYDVKM. This CDR3 is CASSRGTGVQNTEAFF. The CDR3 nucleotides are TGTGCCAGCAGTCGTGGGACAGGGGTCCAGAACACTGAAGCTTTCTTT.